The 18 T cell receptor beta chains given below trace back to one sample, sequenced in a study of blood T cell repertoires in COVID-19. Data came from immunoSEQ multiplex PCR; TCRdb stores just in-frame clones and leaves some out. The sample consists of around 130,000 clones, 84% of them appearing once. Sequencing used peripheral blood. These receptors originate from a woman aged 25 to 39 who had recovered from COVID-19.

This rearrangement joins TRBV14 to TRBJ2-7, with D possibly TRBD1 on 6 matching bases. V lost 4 bases to trimming and J lost 3 bases, with 16 bases between them. The CDR3 runs to 15 residues. Germline V gives CDR1 SGHDN, CDR2 FVKESK. CDR3 coding DNA: TGTGCCAGCAGCCCCGCCGGGACACCTAACTACGAGCAGTACTTC. Amino acid sequence: CASSPAGTPNYEQYF. The whole variable domain, filled in from reference TRBV14 and TRBJ2-7, reads EAGVTQFPSHSVIEKGQTVTLRCDPISGHDNLYWYRRVMGKEIKFLLHFVKESKQDESGMPNNRFLAERTGGTYSTLKVQPAELEDSGVYFCASSPAGTPNYEQYFGPGTRLTVT.

The chain couples TRBV3-1 (or the pseudogene TRBV3-2) to TRBJ1-1; no firm D call. V gave up 2 bases and J gave up 2 bases, with 9 bases separating them. Germline V gene sequence: CDR1 LGHDT, CDR2 YNNKEL (reference sequence). The CDR3 sequence is 14 residues long. CDR3 sequence: CASSQRYRNTEAFF. For the CDR3, the DNA is TGTGCCAGCAGCCAACGATACAGAAACACTGAAGCTTTCTTT.

DNA of the CDR3: TGTGCCACCAGTGAACCCACAGGGGGCGCGGAAGTCTATGGCTACACCTTC. Its translation is CATSEPTGGAEVYGYTF. The chain combines TRBV24-1 with TRBJ1-2; 9 nucleotides align to TRBD1. V trimming: 4 bases; J trimming: 4 bases; junction bases outside the gene matches: 12. Germline V gene sequence: CDR1 KGHDR, CDR2 SFDVKD. The CDR3 contains 17 residues.

The rearrangement joins TRBV9 to TRBJ2-7, with a tentative D call TRBD1 (7 bases). Germline V lookup: CDR1 SGDLS, CDR2 YYNGEE. The CDR3 sequence is 16 residues long. V lost 3 bases to trimming and J lost 6 bases, with 22 bases between them. Written as DNA, the CDR3 is TGTGCCAGCAGCGCGCGGGGATGGGACAGCCCTAGCGAGCAGTACTTC. Protein product: CASSARGWDSPSEQYF.

The chain is built from TRBV29-1 and TRBJ2-2; 10 nucleotides agree with TRBD1. This CDR3 has 13 residues. With 7 bases clipped from V and 5 bases from J, the junction kept 4 bases outside the gene matches. Germline V gene lookup returns CDR1 SQVTM and CDR2 ANQGSEA. CDR3 DNA sequence: TGCAGCGGCCGGACAGGGGGGACCGGGGAGCTGTTTTTT. As protein: CSGRTGGTGELFF.

The V gene is TRBV7-2, the J gene TRBJ2-7; 10 bases match TRBD1. The CDR3 consists of 15 residues. Germline V gives CDR1 SGHTA, CDR2 FQGNSA. With 6 bases clipped from V and 5 bases from J, the junction kept 10 bases outside the gene matches. CDR3 in DNA: TGTGCCAGCAGACGGCGACAGGGGGCGCCTGACGAGCAGTACTTC. Protein: CASRRRQGAPDEQYF.

The chain couples TRBV3-1 (or the pseudogene TRBV3-2) to TRBJ1-3; the match to TRBD1 covers 8 bases. The CDR3 loop spans 17 amino acids. V was clipped by 6 bases and J by 0 bases; unmatched bases: 10. CDR1 is LGHDT, CDR2 YNNKEL, per germline (reference sequence). Here the CDR3 DNA reads TGTGCCAGCAGGTCCTCAGGGGGCCCCGTCTCTGGAAACACCATATATTTT. It yields the protein CASRSSGGPVSGNTIYF.

Points on this clone: Its ends do not fully match the called genes, so a read error is possible. The gene calls are TRBV12-3 or TRBV12-4 and TRBJ2-4, with 12 bases fitting TRBD2. The CDR3 has 13 amino acids. The CDR3: CASDKTSGGILSF. The CDR3 nucleotides read TGTGCCAGCGACAAGACTAGCGGGGGAATCCTGAGCTTC.

This clone was detected a few times. This sample includes further DNA sequences coding for the same CDR3. The chain links TRBV5-1 to TRBJ2-5; 7 nucleotides align to TRBD1. Germline V gives CDR1 SGHRS, CDR2 YFSETQ. The J segment lost 5 bases and the V segment lost 4 bases, leaving 8 bases of the junction unmatched. The CDR3 sequence is 14 residues long. This CDR3 reads CASSGTGVQETQYF. Here the CDR3 DNA reads TGCGCCAGCAGCGGCACAGGGGTCCAGGAGACCCAGTACTTC.

The chain employs TRBV6-5 and TRBJ2-7; tentatively, D is TRBD2 (5 bases). The CDR3 contains 12 residues. Trimming left V 6 bases short and J 7 bases short, with 13 bases between. CDR1 MNHEY and CDR2 SVGAGI come from the germline V gene. The CDR3 DNA is TGTGCCAGCAGATTCAAGACGGGGGAGCAGTACTTC. This codes for CASRFKTGEQYF.

The chain carries TRBV2 and TRBJ2-7; 10 nucleotides match TRBD1. Germline V CDR1 and CDR2: SNHLY, FYNNEI. CDR3 size: 16 residues. V was clipped by 6 bases and J by 4 bases; unmatched bases: 12. CDR3 bases: TGTGCCAGCAGGAATTCCGACAGGGGGCTGTCGTACGAGCAGTACTTC. Translation: CASRNSDRGLSYEQYF. The full variable domain, completed using reference TRBV2 and TRBJ2-7, is EPEVTQTPSHQVTQMGQEVILRCVPISNHLYFYWYRQILGQKVEFLVSFYNNEISEKSEIFDDQFSVERPDGSNFTLKIRSTKLEDSAMYFCASRNSDRGLSYEQYFGPGTRLTVT.

The chain links TRBV3-1 (or the pseudogene TRBV3-2) to TRBJ1-1; TRBD1 might be the D (6 bases). Germline-derived CDR1 and CDR2 are LGHDT and YNNKEL (reference sequence). Deletions cut 8 bases from V and 2 bases from J, with 18 bases between. The CDR3 is made up of 15 amino acids. The CDR3 nucleotides read TGTGCCAGCGGCGTGAGGGGGACTACAAACACTGAAGCTTTCTTT. Translating gives CASGVRGTTNTEAFF.

The rearrangement uses TRBV7-9 and TRBJ1-1; 7 bases line up with TRBD1. Germline V gene lookup returns CDR1 SEHNR and CDR2 FQNEAQ (reference sequence). J gave up 8 bases and V 4 bases, and 7 bases lay outside the gene matches. CDR3 length equals 13 residues. The CDR3 DNA follows: TGTGCCAGCAGCTCCAGGGGGGAGAGCGAAGCTTTCTTT. Amino acids: CASSSRGESEAFF.

This clone showed up just once. The chain recombines TRBV3-1 (or the pseudogene TRBV3-2) with TRBJ1-4; 9 nucleotides line up with TRBD1. Per the germline V gene, CDR1 is LGHDT and CDR2 is YNNKEL (reference sequence). This CDR3 comprises 16 residues. With V trimmed by 3 bases and J by 5 bases, 7 bases remained unmatched. CDR3 in amino acids: CASSHAAGTGNEKLFF. Written as DNA, the CDR3 is TGTGCCAGCAGCCATGCTGCCGGGACAGGGAATGAAAAACTGTTTTTT.

This clone was counted at least ten times. The rearrangement joins TRBV29-1 to TRBJ1-1, with D perhaps matching TRBD1 (6 bases). The germline CDR1 and CDR2 sequences are SQVTM and ANQGSEA. This CDR3 comprises 15 residues. V lost 7 bases, J lost 0 bases, and 18 bases lay in between. The CDR3 sequence is CSASWGGSVNTEAFF. In nucleotides, the CDR3 is TGCAGCGCTTCTTGGGGGGGCTCCGTGAACACTGAAGCTTTCTTT.

The chain combines TRBV5-1 with TRBJ2-3, with 13 bases matching TRBD2. This CDR3 spans 17 amino acids. V trimming: 4 bases; J trimming: 2 bases; junction bases outside the gene matches: 7. CDR1 is SGHRS, CDR2 YFSETQ, per germline. The CDR3: CASSLRTSGSLTDTQYF. In DNA form, the CDR3 reads TGCGCCAGCAGCCTTCGGACTAGCGGGAGCCTCACAGATACGCAGTATTTT.

This clone was picked up one time. The chain carries TRBV6-1 and TRBJ2-5; D is unresolved. V shed 1 base and J shed 3 bases, with 9 bases lying between them. Germline assignment: CDR1 MNHNS and CDR2 SASEGT. The CDR3 spans 14 residues. The CDR3 nucleotides are TGTGCCAGCAGTGAAGTGCCTGGAGAAGAGACCCAGTACTTC. Residues: CASSEVPGEETQYF.

Only one count was recorded for this clone. This chain joins TRBV7-2 and TRBJ2-3, with 8 positions matching TRBD1. The J segment lost 6 bases and the V segment lost 4 bases, leaving 6 bases of the junction unmatched. The CDR3 consists of 14 residues. The germline V gene encodes CDR1 SGHTA and CDR2 FQGNSA. The CDR3 nucleotides are TGTGCCAGCAGCTCCCGTGACAGGGGTGATACGCAGTATTTT. It specifies CASSSRDRGDTQYF.